The TCR beta chain described here comes from a study of shared T cell receptors in the human thymus. Sequencing used immunoSEQ multiplex PCR; TCRdb keeps in-frame clones, though not all of them. This table holds about 660,000 clones, about 90% found once. The sample was also linked to a second study, of human thymus T cells. That source reports: Resections were taken during corrective heart surgery, and the thymus tissue came from these. Thymic repertoires from unrelated individuals overlapped highly, related research reported.

This TCR was recovered from a boy younger than two with a congenital heart defect. Source material: thymocytes.

The CDR3 sequence is CSVVFEGRGSGYTF. The CDR3 DNA sequence: TGCAGCGTTGTTTTTGAGGGGCGGGGATCAGGCTACACCTTC. The chain is built from TRBV29-1 and TRBJ1-2; D might be TRBD1 (5 bases). CDR1 is SQVTM and CDR2 is ANQGSEA in the germline V gene. V was clipped by 4 bases and J by 8 bases, with 20 bases between them. The CDR3 covers 14 residues.